Listed below are T cell receptor beta chains from one sample, sequenced in a study of T-cell memory formation after mild COVID-19. In TCRdb, the 5' RACE reads were re-called with MiXCR into one record per CDR3 protein. The sample has under 600,000 distinct CDR3 sequences; about a fifth are singletons. Sequencing input: PBMCs or a T cell subset sorted from them (not recorded which). Receptor source: an adult woman who had mild COVID-19 (a few samples of this study predate the infection). Cell type and time point are not known. CDR3s include the opening cysteine and the closing phenylalanine or tryptophan. A D gene is named only where the DNA matches it firmly. Where a row states a size, it is once, few, many or the class of an expanded clone; other rows omit it.

d_gene: TRBD2; j_gene: TRBJ2-5; v_gene: TRBV7-3; abundance: -; CDR3aa: CASSLRREGQETQYF; CDR3nt: TGTGCCAGCAGCTTACGACGGGAGGGCCAAGAGACCCAGTACTTC
d_gene: TRBD2; j_gene: TRBJ2-7; v_gene: TRBV3-1; abundance: few; CDR3aa: CASSQGATSGRSYEQYF; CDR3nt: TGTGCCAGCAGCCAAGGGGCGACTAGCGGGAGATCCTACGAGCAGTACTTC
d_gene: -; j_gene: TRBJ1-5; v_gene: TRBV5-1; abundance: few; CDR3aa: CASSPGLGRQPQHF; CDR3nt: TGCGCCAGCAGCCCGGGACTTGGAAGACAGCCCCAGCATTTT
d_gene: -; j_gene: TRBJ1-2; v_gene: TRBV5-1; abundance: -; CDR3aa: CASSIGTRGNYGYTF; CDR3nt: TGCGCCAGCAGCATCGGGACTCGAGGGAACTATGGCTACACCTTC
d_gene: TRBD2; j_gene: TRBJ2-7; v_gene: TRBV24-1; abundance: many; CDR3aa: CATSGTTSDEQYF; CDR3nt: TGTGCCACCAGTGGGACGACTAGCGACGAGCAGTACTTC
d_gene: -; j_gene: TRBJ2-1; v_gene: TRBV3-1; abundance: many; CDR3aa: CASSQGRAKEFF; CDR3nt: TGTGCCAGCAGCCAAGGCAGGGCCAAGGAGTTCTTC
d_gene: TRBD1; j_gene: TRBJ2-3; v_gene: TRBV7-3; abundance: few; CDR3aa: CASSSTGIDTQYF; CDR3nt: TGTGCCAGCAGCTCGACAGGGATAGATACGCAGTATTTT
d_gene: -; j_gene: TRBJ1-5; v_gene: TRBV5-5; abundance: few; CDR3aa: CASSARGGQPQHF; CDR3nt: TGTGCCAGCAGCGCGCGGGGTGGTCAGCCCCAGCATTTT
d_gene: -; j_gene: TRBJ1-5; v_gene: TRBV20-1; abundance: few; CDR3aa: CSARLPRTVVQPQHF; CDR3nt: TGCAGTGCTAGACTCCCGAGAACTGTCGTACAGCCCCAGCATTTT
d_gene: TRBD2; j_gene: TRBJ2-3; v_gene: TRBV5-4; abundance: few; CDR3aa: CASRIRTSGRATDTQYF; CDR3nt: TGTGCCAGCAGGATACGGACTAGCGGGAGGGCTACAGATACGCAGTATTTT
d_gene: TRBD2; j_gene: TRBJ2-3; v_gene: TRBV3-1; abundance: -; CDR3aa: CASSPRGAGAYSTDTQYF; CDR3nt: TGTGCCAGCAGCCCCCGTGGAGCGGGGGCTTATAGCACAGATACGCAGTATTTT
d_gene: TRBD2; j_gene: TRBJ2-1; v_gene: TRBV5-1; abundance: many; CDR3aa: CASSLAEAGGYEQFF; CDR3nt: TGCGCCAGCAGCTTGGCCGAGGCGGGAGGCTATGAGCAGTTCTTC
d_gene: -; j_gene: TRBJ2-1; v_gene: TRBV4-2; abundance: -; CDR3aa: CASSQDPPGPASNEQFF; CDR3nt: TGTGCCAGCAGCCAAGATCCCCCGGGCCCCGCTTCCAATGAGCAGTTCTTC
d_gene: -; j_gene: TRBJ2-3; v_gene: TRBV6-5; abundance: once; CDR3aa: CASSYERDMSTDTQYF; CDR3nt: TGTGCCAGCAGTTACGAGAGGGACATGAGCACAGATACGCAGTATTTT
d_gene: -; j_gene: TRBJ2-3; v_gene: TRBV27; abundance: -; CDR3aa: CASSFDRTDTQYF; CDR3nt: TGTGCCAGCAGTTTTGACAGGACAGATACGCAGTATTTT
d_gene: -; j_gene: TRBJ2-7; v_gene: TRBV7-6; abundance: few; CDR3aa: CASSLVMGEQYF; CDR3nt: TGTGCCAGCAGCTTAGTAATGGGAGAGCAGTACTTC
d_gene: -; j_gene: TRBJ1-4; v_gene: TRBV5-1; abundance: -; CDR3aa: CASSLGVYEKLFF; CDR3nt: TGCGCCAGCAGCTTGGGGGTTTATGAAAAACTGTTTTTT
d_gene: -; j_gene: TRBJ2-3; v_gene: TRBV6-2/TRBV6-3; abundance: few; CDR3aa: CASSYSLLADTQYF; CDR3nt: TGTGCCAGCAGTTACTCGTTATTGGCAGATACGCAGTATTTT
d_gene: TRBD2; j_gene: TRBJ2-5; v_gene: TRBV4-1; abundance: -; CDR3aa: CASSQSLAGLQETQYF; CDR3nt: TGCGCCAGCAGCCAAAGTCTAGCGGGCCTCCAAGAGACCCAGTACTTC
d_gene: TRBD2; j_gene: TRBJ2-1; v_gene: TRBV7-6; abundance: few; CDR3aa: CASSFTSGINEQFF; CDR3nt: TGTGCCAGCAGCTTCACTAGCGGGATCAATGAGCAGTTCTTC
d_gene: TRBD1; j_gene: TRBJ2-7; v_gene: TRBV5-7; abundance: -; CDR3aa: CARTPWTGRSYEQYF; CDR3nt: TGTGCCAGAACGCCTTGGACAGGGAGATCCTACGAGCAGTACTTC
d_gene: TRBD1; j_gene: TRBJ2-2; v_gene: TRBV5-1; abundance: -; CDR3aa: CASSFWGQRTTGELFF; CDR3nt: TGCGCCAGCAGCTTCTGGGGACAGAGAACCACCGGGGAGCTGTTTTTT
d_gene: -; j_gene: TRBJ1-4; v_gene: TRBV4-2; abundance: few; CDR3aa: CASSQGWAGRGGEKLFF; CDR3nt: TGTGCCAGCAGCCAAGGATGGGCCGGTAGGGGTGGAGAAAAACTGTTTTTT
d_gene: -; j_gene: TRBJ2-3; v_gene: TRBV5-1; abundance: few; CDR3aa: CASRGVLWDTQYF; CDR3nt: TGCGCCAGCAGGGGGGTGTTATGGGATACGCAGTATTTT
d_gene: TRBD2; j_gene: TRBJ2-1; v_gene: TRBV5-1; abundance: few; CDR3aa: CASSLPGGGNEQFF; CDR3nt: TGCGCCAGCAGCCTCCCGGGGGGGGGCAATGAGCAGTTCTTC
d_gene: TRBD2; j_gene: TRBJ2-1; v_gene: TRBV15; abundance: few; CDR3aa: CATSRDSSGALRNEQFF; CDR3nt: TGTGCCACCAGCAGAGATTCAAGCGGGGCTCTCCGCAATGAGCAGTTCTTC
d_gene: TRBD2; j_gene: TRBJ2-1; v_gene: TRBV20-1; abundance: -; CDR3aa: CSASSGSGSGDEQFF; CDR3nt: TGCAGTGCTAGCTCTGGTAGCGGGAGTGGGGATGAGCAGTTCTTC
d_gene: -; j_gene: TRBJ2-1; v_gene: TRBV4-1; abundance: few; CDR3aa: CASSQDRTGGHNEQFF; CDR3nt: TGCGCCAGCAGCCAAGATCGTACCGGGGGGCACAATGAGCAGTTCTTC
d_gene: TRBD2; j_gene: TRBJ2-7; v_gene: TRBV6-2/TRBV6-3; abundance: many; CDR3aa: CASRRASGDEQYF; CDR3nt: TGTGCCAGCCGGCGGGCTAGCGGAGACGAGCAGTACTTC
d_gene: TRBD1; j_gene: TRBJ2-1; v_gene: TRBV12-3/TRBV12-4; abundance: few; CDR3aa: CASSPRGTGNIPGEQFF; CDR3nt: TGTGCCAGCAGTCCCCGTGGGACAGGGAATATACCTGGCGAGCAGTTCTTC
d_gene: -; j_gene: TRBJ2-7; v_gene: TRBV5-1; abundance: -; CDR3aa: CASSLNGVEQYF; CDR3nt: TGCGCCAGCAGCTTGAACGGAGTCGAGCAGTACTTC
d_gene: -; j_gene: TRBJ2-3; v_gene: TRBV10-3; abundance: -; CDR3aa: CAASRGRDTQYF; CDR3nt: TGTGCCGCTTCCCGGGGACGGGATACGCAGTATTTT
d_gene: TRBD2; j_gene: TRBJ2-3; v_gene: TRBV7-9; abundance: -; CDR3aa: CASSSEKREGSDTQYF; CDR3nt: TGTGCCAGCAGCTCAGAGAAGCGGGAGGGGTCAGATACGCAGTATTTT
d_gene: -; j_gene: TRBJ2-1; v_gene: TRBV24-1; abundance: -; CDR3aa: CATSDYPGQQFF; CDR3nt: TGTGCCACCAGTGACTATCCGGGACAGCAGTTCTTC
d_gene: -; j_gene: TRBJ2-1; v_gene: TRBV24-1; abundance: -; CDR3aa: CATRDGYSYNEQFF; CDR3nt: TGTGCCACGAGAGACGGATACTCCTACAATGAGCAGTTCTTC
d_gene: TRBD1; j_gene: TRBJ2-7; v_gene: TRBV7-2; abundance: -; CDR3aa: CASSFRDSSYEQYF; CDR3nt: TGTGCCAGCAGCTTTAGGGACAGCTCCTACGAGCAGTACTTC
d_gene: TRBD1; j_gene: TRBJ2-7; v_gene: TRBV6-1; abundance: -; CDR3aa: CASNTGTGSYEQYF; CDR3nt: TGTGCCAGCAACACCGGGACAGGGTCCTACGAGCAGTACTTC
d_gene: -; j_gene: TRBJ1-1; v_gene: TRBV24-1; abundance: once; CDR3aa: CATSMGGTEAFF; CDR3nt: TGTGCCACCAGTATGGGGGGGACTGAAGCTTTCTTT
d_gene: -; j_gene: TRBJ1-5; v_gene: TRBV9; abundance: few; CDR3aa: CASSASFNQPQHF; CDR3nt: TGTGCCAGCAGCGCAAGTTTCAATCAGCCCCAGCATTTT
d_gene: -; j_gene: TRBJ2-2; v_gene: TRBV5-5; abundance: -; CDR3aa: CASSTPAVTESNTGELFF; CDR3nt: TGTGCCAGCAGCACTCCAGCGGTGACAGAGTCGAACACCGGGGAGCTGTTTTTT
d_gene: -; j_gene: TRBJ2-1; v_gene: TRBV24-1; abundance: few; CDR3aa: CATIGPFNEQFF; CDR3nt: TGTGCCACCATTGGACCCTTCAATGAGCAGTTCTTC
d_gene: -; j_gene: TRBJ2-1; v_gene: TRBV24-1; abundance: -; CDR3aa: CATCDGAGTSYNEQFF; CDR3nt: TGTGCCACCTGTGATGGTGCGGGAACGTCCTACAATGAGCAGTTCTTC
d_gene: -; j_gene: TRBJ2-3; v_gene: TRBV20-1; abundance: many; CDR3aa: CSRVESNTDTQYF; CDR3nt: TGCAGCAGGGTGGAAAGTAACACAGATACGCAGTATTTT
d_gene: TRBD1; j_gene: TRBJ2-1; v_gene: TRBV5-6; abundance: few; CDR3aa: CASSLLGGGNNEQFF; CDR3nt: TGTGCCAGCAGCTTGTTAGGGGGCGGAAACAATGAGCAGTTCTTC
d_gene: -; j_gene: TRBJ2-3; v_gene: TRBV24-1; abundance: -; CDR3aa: CATSGAGEFTDTQYF; CDR3nt: TGTGCCACCAGTGGGGCCGGAGAGTTCACAGATACGCAGTATTTT
d_gene: -; j_gene: TRBJ1-1; v_gene: TRBV12-3/TRBV12-4; abundance: -; CDR3aa: CASSPAKNTEAFF; CDR3nt: TGTGCCAGCAGTCCTGCCAAGAACACTGAAGCTTTCTTT
d_gene: TRBD2; j_gene: TRBJ2-7; v_gene: TRBV7-8; abundance: -; CDR3aa: CASSLAGLAGAHTYEQYF; CDR3nt: TGTGCCAGCAGCTTAGCGGGACTAGCGGGGGCCCACACCTACGAGCAGTACTTC
d_gene: -; j_gene: TRBJ2-2; v_gene: TRBV11-3; abundance: few; CDR3aa: CASSLGDLYTGELFF; CDR3nt: TGTGCCAGCAGCTTAGGGGACTTATACACCGGGGAGCTGTTTTTT
d_gene: -; j_gene: TRBJ1-1; v_gene: TRBV5-1; abundance: -; CDR3aa: CASSPGSAMNTEAFF; CDR3nt: TGCGCCAGCAGCCCCGGATCAGCTATGAACACTGAAGCTTTCTTT
d_gene: -; j_gene: TRBJ2-1; v_gene: TRBV6-2/TRBV6-3; abundance: few; CDR3aa: CASSRTRVNYNEQFF; CDR3nt: TGTGCCAGCAGCCGGACCAGGGTAAACTACAATGAGCAGTTCTTC
d_gene: -; j_gene: TRBJ1-1; v_gene: TRBV5-1; abundance: few; CDR3aa: CASMRGPKNTEAFF; CDR3nt: TGCGCCAGCATGCGGGGGCCAAAGAACACTGAAGCTTTCTTT
d_gene: TRBD2; j_gene: TRBJ2-3; v_gene: TRBV12-5; abundance: -; CDR3aa: CASGLSTKTSGSRTQYF; CDR3nt: TGTGCTAGTGGTTTGTCAACGAAGACTAGCGGGAGCCGAACGCAGTATTTT